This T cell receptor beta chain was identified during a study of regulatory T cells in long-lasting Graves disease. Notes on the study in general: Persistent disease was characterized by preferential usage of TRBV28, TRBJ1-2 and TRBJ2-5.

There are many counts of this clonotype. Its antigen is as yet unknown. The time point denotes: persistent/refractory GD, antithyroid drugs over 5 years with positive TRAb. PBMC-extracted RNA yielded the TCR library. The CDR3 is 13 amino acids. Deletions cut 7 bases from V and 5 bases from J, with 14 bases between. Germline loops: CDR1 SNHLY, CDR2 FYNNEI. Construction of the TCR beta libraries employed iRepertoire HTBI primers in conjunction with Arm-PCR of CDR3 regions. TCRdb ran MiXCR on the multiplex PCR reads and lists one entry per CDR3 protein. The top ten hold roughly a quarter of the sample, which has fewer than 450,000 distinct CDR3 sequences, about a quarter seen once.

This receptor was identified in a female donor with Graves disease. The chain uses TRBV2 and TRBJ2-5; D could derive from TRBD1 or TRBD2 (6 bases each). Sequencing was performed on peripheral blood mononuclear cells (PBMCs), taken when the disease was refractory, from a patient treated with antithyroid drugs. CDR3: CASTPGGLETQYF. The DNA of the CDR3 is TGTGCCAGCACTCCCGGGGGCTTGGAGACCCAGTACTTC. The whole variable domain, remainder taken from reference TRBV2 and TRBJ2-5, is EPEVTQTPSHQVTQMGQEVILRCVPISNHLYFYWYRQILGQKVEFLVSFYNNEISEKSEIFDDQFSVERPDGSNFTLKIRSTKLEDSAMYFCASTPGGLETQYFGPGTRLLVL.